Listed below are T cell receptor beta chains from one sample, sequenced in a study of Tregs in tolerant kidney transplant recipients. Profiled with immunoSEQ multiplex PCR; TCRdb holds only in-frame clones, not every one. The sample includes 200,000 to 300,000 clones, 80% to 85% seen only once; the top ten take around 0.61%. The sample was CD4+ T cells from blood. These receptors were taken from a human donor in good health. CDR3s leave out the opening cysteine and the closing phenylalanine or tryptophan. D genes are given only for firm matches.

>TRBJ2-3|TRBD2|TRBV7-9
ASSLGLAGGDTQY
>TRBJ2-7|-|TRBV15
ATSRDFALGRYEQY
>TRBJ2-7|TRBD1|TRBV29-1
SVVTGDQQY
>TRBJ2-7|-|TRBV30
AWSVLEFPYDEQY
>TRBJ2-7|-|TRBV7-6
ASSLVWVAPYEQY
>TRBJ1-1|-|TRBV5-4
ASSLDPAKTEAF
>TRBJ1-1|-|TRBV5-6
ASSSLRTEAF
>TRBJ2-1|-|TRBV21-1
ASSSFKAPLQGAYNEQF
>TRBJ1-6|-|TRBV19
ASTSGVSPLH
>TRBJ2-1|-|TRBV5-1
ASSLGVYEQF
>TRBJ2-5|-|TRBV10-3
AISSGTPKGETQY
>TRBJ2-7|TRBD1|TRBV18
ASSSGQGAGEQY
>TRBJ1-5|TRBD1|TRBV2
ASSGVDRGYQPQH
>TRBJ1-6|TRBD1|TRBV14
ASSGERVGQTYNSPLH
>TRBJ1-1|-|TRBV11-2
ASSHLTLNTEAF
>TRBJ1-2|TRBD1|TRBV19
ASSLGTDLRGYT
>TRBJ2-3|-|TRBV5-1
ASSLAPTRPSDTQY
>TRBJ1-5|-|TRBV29-1
SVGEGLGHDQPQH
>TRBJ2-7|-|TRBV6-5
ASSQGPRSYEQY
>TRBJ2-6|-|TRBV6-5
ASSYDGSGANVLT
>TRBJ1-3|TRBD1|TRBV2
ASSDTGGAGNTIY
>TRBJ2-5|-|TRBV30
AWSSWAQETQY
>TRBJ2-2|TRBD1|TRBV7-3
ASSLRGQATNTGELF
>TRBJ1-1|-|TRBV18
ASSPSTGTVNTEAF
>TRBJ1-1|TRBD1|TRBV15
ATSRSGQGTEAF